Listed below are T cell receptor beta chains from one sample, sequenced in a study of identical twins. TCRdb analysed the 5' RACE reads with MiXCR anew, one entry per CDR3 protein. The sample has 1.5 million to 2 million distinct CDR3 sequences, around 29% seen once. Sequenced sample: cord blood. The source of these receptors is a newborn girl in good health. Each CDR3 is given with its conserved first and last residue. The order of the fields is clone size, V gene, J gene, D gene, CDR3 protein, CDR3 DNA. A D gene is named only where the DNA matches it firmly. Where a row states a size, it is once, few, many or the class of an expanded clone; other rows omit it.

size: .; V: TRBV12-3/TRBV12-4; J: TRBJ1-2; D: TRBD1; CDR3: CASSPGRQGGNYDYTF; DNA: TGTGCCAGCAGTCCGGGGCGACAGGGGGGGAACTATGACTACACCTTC
size: .; V: TRBV3-1; J: TRBJ2-6; D: .; CDR3: CASSQVGGSGANVLTF; DNA: TGTGCCAGCAGCCAAGTTGGGGGCTCTGGGGCCAACGTCCTGACTTTC
size: .; V: TRBV6-4; J: TRBJ2-2; D: TRBD1; CDR3: CASSDSWTGRVTGELFF; DNA: TGTGCCAGCAGTGACTCCTGGACAGGGAGAGTCACCGGGGAGCTGTTTTTT
size: few; V: TRBV27; J: TRBJ2-1; D: .; CDR3: CASSATRIRGYNEQFF; DNA: TGTGCCAGCAGTGCAACTAGGATTAGAGGGTACAATGAGCAGTTCTTC
size: .; V: TRBV12-3/TRBV12-4; J: TRBJ2-4; D: .; CDR3: CASSWGVKNIQYF; DNA: TGTGCCAGCAGTTGGGGGGTTAAAAACATTCAGTACTTC
size: .; V: TRBV28; J: TRBJ2-7; D: .; CDR3: CASSGLPYEQYF; DNA: TGTGCCAGCAGCGGGCTGCCCTACGAGCAGTACTTC
size: .; V: TRBV4-1; J: TRBJ2-1; D: TRBD2; CDR3: CASSQGLAGIKTQFF; DNA: TGCGCCAGCAGCCAAGGACTAGCGGGGATAAAGACCCAGTTCTTC
size: few; V: TRBV5-1; J: TRBJ1-1; D: .; CDR3: CASSRFVGTEAFF; DNA: TGCGCCAGCAGCCGCTTTGTCGGCACTGAAGCTTTCTTT
size: .; V: TRBV20-1; J: TRBJ1-1; D: .; CDR3: CSASGQRNTEAFF; DNA: TGCAGTGCTAGTGGACAGCGGAACACTGAAGCTTTCTTT
size: few; V: TRBV12-3/TRBV12-4; J: TRBJ2-3; D: .; CDR3: CASSFPLRGVEDTQYF; DNA: TGTGCCAGCAGTTTTCCCCTCCGGGGTGTTGAAGATACGCAGTATTTT
size: .; V: TRBV2; J: TRBJ1-2; D: TRBD1; CDR3: CASLEQGGGYGYTF; DNA: TGTGCCAGCCTCGAGCAGGGGGGGGGCTATGGCTACACCTTC
size: few; V: TRBV6-6; J: TRBJ2-4; D: .; CDR3: CASSYSLRGTSNIQYF; DNA: TGTGCCAGCAGTTACTCGTTAAGGGGAACCAGTAACATTCAGTACTTC
size: .; V: TRBV5-1; J: TRBJ2-2; D: .; CDR3: CASSLSSVDTGELFF; DNA: TGCGCCAGCAGCTTGAGTTCAGTAGACACCGGGGAGCTGTTTTTT
size: .; V: TRBV20-1; J: TRBJ2-3; D: TRBD2; CDR3: CSARGTSGGLDTQYF; DNA: TGCAGTGCTAGAGGGACTAGCGGGGGGTTAGATACGCAGTATTTT
size: few; V: TRBV20-1; J: TRBJ2-1; D: TRBD1; CDR3: CSASHDRGGEQFF; DNA: TGCAGTGCTTCCCACGACAGGGGAGGTGAGCAGTTCTTC
size: .; V: TRBV3-1; J: TRBJ2-1; D: TRBD2; CDR3: CAGSSLAGGPYEQFF; DNA: TGTGCCGGCAGCTCCCTAGCGGGAGGGCCATATGAGCAGTTCTTC
size: few; V: TRBV20-1; J: TRBJ1-2; D: TRBD1; CDR3: CSAESRGRDYGYTF; DNA: TGCAGTGCAGAGTCCAGGGGGCGCGACTATGGCTACACCTTC
size: .; V: TRBV4-2; J: TRBJ2-1; D: TRBD2; CDR3: CASSHRGLAGGNEQFF; DNA: TGTGCCAGCTCCCATCGGGGACTAGCGGGGGGCAATGAGCAGTTCTTC
size: .; V: TRBV5-1; J: TRBJ1-1; D: TRBD1; CDR3: CASSFYRGRAFF; DNA: TGCGCCAGCAGCTTTTACAGGGGGCGAGCTTTCTTT
size: .; V: TRBV2; J: TRBJ2-7; D: TRBD2; CDR3: CASSGSGATYEQYF; DNA: TGTGCCAGCAGTGGAAGCGGGGCTACCTACGAGCAGTACTTC
size: .; V: TRBV2; J: TRBJ1-1; D: .; CDR3: CASSERQEGMNTEAFF; DNA: TGTGCCAGCAGTGAGAGGCAGGAGGGAATGAACACTGAAGCTTTCTTT
size: few; V: TRBV20-1; J: TRBJ2-1; D: TRBD2; CDR3: CSALLAGDFNEQFF; DNA: TGCAGTGCCCTACTAGCGGGGGACTTCAATGAGCAGTTCTTC
size: .; V: TRBV29-1; J: TRBJ2-5; D: .; CDR3: CSVEDRALATNEQYF; DNA: TGCAGCGTTGAAGATAGGGCCTTAGCGACCAATGAGCAGTACTTC
size: .; V: TRBV5-1; J: TRBJ1-2; D: .; CDR3: CASSLAPESYYGYTF; DNA: TGCGCCAGCAGCTTGGCCCCAGAAAGTTACTATGGCTACACCTTC
size: few; V: TRBV20-1; J: TRBJ2-7; D: .; CDR3: CSASRRQDEQYF; DNA: TGCAGTGCTAGCCGAAGACAGGACGAGCAGTACTTC
size: .; V: TRBV6-6; J: TRBJ1-5; D: .; CDR3: CASRDRGATSNQPQHF; DNA: TGTGCCAGCAGGGATAGGGGGGCTACTAGCAATCAGCCCCAGCATTTT
size: .; V: TRBV30; J: TRBJ2-4; D: .; CDR3: CAWSVRVGGAKNIQYF; DNA: TGTGCCTGGAGTGTCCGGGTGGGGGGCGCCAAAAACATTCAGTACTTC
size: .; V: TRBV7-2; J: TRBJ2-2; D: .; CDR3: CASTPMTYANTGELFF; DNA: TGTGCCAGCACCCCCATGACCTACGCGAACACCGGGGAGCTGTTTTTT
size: few; V: TRBV5-1; J: TRBJ2-1; D: TRBD2; CDR3: CASSIGLAEYNEQFF; DNA: TGCGCCAGCAGCATCGGACTAGCGGAGTACAATGAGCAGTTCTTC
size: .; V: TRBV4-1; J: TRBJ1-4; D: .; CDR3: CASSLQGINEKLFF; DNA: TGCGCCAGCAGCTTACAGGGAATAAATGAAAAACTGTTTTTT
size: few; V: TRBV12-3/TRBV12-4; J: TRBJ2-1; D: TRBD2; CDR3: CASSSTTSTSGAPYNEQFF; DNA: TGTGCCAGCAGTTCGACAACCTCCACTAGCGGGGCGCCCTACAATGAGCAGTTCTTC
size: .; V: TRBV20-1; J: TRBJ2-7; D: .; CDR3: CSARYGGYEQYF; DNA: TGCAGTGCTAGATACGGGGGCTACGAGCAGTACTTC
size: .; V: TRBV5-1; J: TRBJ2-3; D: .; CDR3: CASSRKGSPSTDTQYF; DNA: TGCGCCAGCAGTCGTAAGGGCAGTCCTAGCACAGATACGCAGTATTTT
size: .; V: TRBV5-5; J: TRBJ2-3; D: TRBD2; CDR3: CASSVSGGTTDTQYF; DNA: TGTGCCAGCAGCGTCAGCGGGGGGACCACAGATACGCAGTATTTT
size: .; V: TRBV5-1; J: TRBJ2-3; D: .; CDR3: CASPNRIGTDTQYF; DNA: TGCGCCAGCCCGAACAGGATTGGCACAGATACGCAGTATTTT
size: .; V: TRBV14; J: TRBJ1-4; D: .; CDR3: CASSQVLGGGEKLFF; DNA: TGTGCCAGCAGCCAAGTCCTAGGGGGAGGTGAAAAACTGTTTTTT
size: many; V: TRBV4-2; J: TRBJ2-3; D: TRBD2; CDR3: CASSTRTSGSTDTQYF; DNA: TGTGCCAGCAGCACAAGGACTAGCGGAAGCACAGATACGCAGTATTTT
size: .; V: TRBV9; J: TRBJ2-1; D: .; CDR3: CASSVRARDEQFF; DNA: TGTGCCAGCAGCGTTCGGGCGAGGGATGAGCAGTTCTTC
size: few; V: TRBV29-1; J: TRBJ1-2; D: TRBD1; CDR3: CSVGRTGALFEGYTF; DNA: TGCAGCGTTGGACGGACAGGGGCCCTCTTCGAGGGCTACACCTTC
size: .; V: TRBV30; J: TRBJ1-2; D: .; CDR3: CAWSVRHYGYTF; DNA: TGTGCCTGGAGTGTCAGGCATTACGGCTACACCTTC
size: .; V: TRBV18; J: TRBJ2-1; D: .; CDR3: CASSRTGVFSNEQFF; DNA: TGTGCCAGCTCACGGACGGGAGTCTTTAGCAATGAGCAGTTCTTC
size: .; V: TRBV6-4; J: TRBJ1-2; D: .; CDR3: CASSDSKGDYGYTF; DNA: TGTGCCAGCAGTGACTCGAAAGGCGACTATGGCTACACCTTC
size: .; V: TRBV4-2; J: TRBJ2-1; D: TRBD2; CDR3: CASSPLRTRDYSYNEQFF; DNA: TGTGCCAGCAGCCCCCTACGAACTCGGGACTACTCCTACAATGAGCAGTTCTTC